Listed below are T cell receptor beta chains from one sample, sequenced in a study of healthy donors' naive CD4 and CD8 T cells. TCRdb recomputed calls from the reads with MiXCR, one row per CDR3 protein. The sample has about 180,000 distinct CDR3 sequences, around three quarters seen once; the top ten hold about 2.3%. Sequences were obtained from naive CD4+ and CD8+ T cells sorted from blood, pooled from several donors. The receptors come from a pool of human donors in good health; the sample pools cells from several healthy donors. Each CDR3 is given with its conserved first and last residue. A D gene is named only where the DNA matches it firmly. Clone sizes are given selectively: once, few, many, or a class where the clone is expanded.

D gene: .; V gene: TRBV29-1; J gene: TRBJ1-5; clone size: few; CDR3 DNA: TGCAGCGTTGGACAGGCTGGTAATCAGCCCCAGCATTTT; CDR3 protein: CSVGQAGNQPQHF
D gene: TRBD1; V gene: TRBV29-1; J gene: TRBJ1-5; clone size: .; CDR3 DNA: TGCAGCGCCGACAGGGTGAGGAGTCAGCCCCAGCATTTT; CDR3 protein: CSADRVRSQPQHF
D gene: .; V gene: TRBV29-1; J gene: TRBJ1-5; clone size: .; CDR3 DNA: TGCAGCGTTGGTCGGGGCGTCGGTCAGCCCCAGCATTTT; CDR3 protein: CSVGRGVGQPQHF
D gene: TRBD2; V gene: TRBV30; J gene: TRBJ2-7; clone size: .; CDR3 DNA: TGTGCCTGGGCGAGGACTAGCGGAAACCTCTGGGAGCAGTACTTC; CDR3 protein: CAWARTSGNLWEQYF
D gene: TRBD1; V gene: TRBV29-1; J gene: TRBJ2-7; clone size: few; CDR3 DNA: TGCAGCGTCTGGGGACAGGGGGTTGGCGAGCAGTACTTC; CDR3 protein: CSVWGQGVGEQYF
D gene: .; V gene: TRBV19; J gene: TRBJ1-6; clone size: once; CDR3 DNA: TGTGCCAGTAGTGACGGGGCTGATTCACCCCTCCACTTT; CDR3 protein: CASSDGADSPLHF
D gene: .; V gene: TRBV11-2; J gene: TRBJ1-5; clone size: once; CDR3 DNA: TGTGCCAGCAGCTTAGGGTCGGGAAGGGGTCAGCCCCAGCATTTT; CDR3 protein: CASSLGSGRGQPQHF
D gene: .; V gene: TRBV20-1; J gene: TRBJ2-7; clone size: .; CDR3 DNA: TGCAGTGCTAGAGATGATATTAGCGGTACCTCCTACGAGCAGTACTTC; CDR3 protein: CSARDDISGTSYEQYF
D gene: .; V gene: TRBV5-6; J gene: TRBJ2-5; clone size: .; CDR3 DNA: TGTGCCAGCAGCTGGAAAACAGCAGAGACCCAGTACTTC; CDR3 protein: CASSWKTAETQYF
D gene: .; V gene: TRBV20-1; J gene: TRBJ2-3; clone size: few; CDR3 DNA: TGCAGTGCTAGTGGCGTGTTGGCAGATACGCAGTATTTT; CDR3 protein: CSASGVLADTQYF
D gene: .; V gene: TRBV27; J gene: TRBJ2-1; clone size: .; CDR3 DNA: TGTGCCAGCAGTTTGCGGGACAGTAGCTCCTACAATGAGCAGTTCTTC; CDR3 protein: CASSLRDSSSYNEQFF
D gene: TRBD2; V gene: TRBV29-1; J gene: TRBJ2-3; clone size: .; CDR3 DNA: TGCAGCGTTGAAGGAGTGTCTAGCGGGAGTATAAATACGCAGTATTTT; CDR3 protein: CSVEGVSSGSINTQYF
D gene: TRBD1; V gene: TRBV6-6; J gene: TRBJ1-2; clone size: .; CDR3 DNA: TGTGCCAGCAGTCCTAGGACAGGGGGCGCGGATGGCTACACCTTC; CDR3 protein: CASSPRTGGADGYTF
D gene: TRBD2; V gene: TRBV12-3/TRBV12-4; J gene: TRBJ2-1; clone size: .; CDR3 DNA: TGTGCCAGCAGTCTCGCTAGCGGGAGGTCCAATGAGCAGTTCTTC; CDR3 protein: CASSLASGRSNEQFF
D gene: .; V gene: TRBV6-5; J gene: TRBJ2-1; clone size: .; CDR3 DNA: TGTGCCAGCAGTTACTTAAGCGGCGGGGAATACAATGAGCAGTTCTTC; CDR3 protein: CASSYLSGGEYNEQFF
D gene: .; V gene: TRBV6-5; J gene: TRBJ2-4; clone size: .; CDR3 DNA: TGTGCCAGCAGGCCCCAGGGGCTAGCCAAAAACATTCAGTACTTC; CDR3 protein: CASRPQGLAKNIQYF
D gene: TRBD1; V gene: TRBV5-4; J gene: TRBJ1-5; clone size: .; CDR3 DNA: TGTGCCAGCAGCCAAGAGGGGGCTTTGGGGCAGCCCCAGCATTTT; CDR3 protein: CASSQEGALGQPQHF
D gene: .; V gene: TRBV27; J gene: TRBJ2-5; clone size: .; CDR3 DNA: TGTGCCGTACGGACAGAGGGGGAGACCCAGTACTTC; CDR3 protein: CAVRTEGETQYF
D gene: TRBD1; V gene: TRBV5-1; J gene: TRBJ1-1; clone size: .; CDR3 DNA: TGCGCCAGCAGCTCCCGTCCCGGGACAGGGACTGAAGCTTTCTTT; CDR3 protein: CASSSRPGTGTEAFF
D gene: TRBD2; V gene: TRBV19; J gene: TRBJ2-1; clone size: .; CDR3 DNA: TGTGCCAGTAGTATGCCTAGCGGGATGACCTACAATGAGCAGTTCTTC; CDR3 protein: CASSMPSGMTYNEQFF
D gene: .; V gene: TRBV6-6; J gene: TRBJ2-6; clone size: .; CDR3 DNA: TGTGCCAGCAGTTCCTACTCTGGGGCCAACGTCCTGACTTTC; CDR3 protein: CASSSYSGANVLTF
D gene: .; V gene: TRBV18; J gene: TRBJ2-7; clone size: once; CDR3 DNA: TGTGCCAGCTTACAGGATCTTTCGTACGAGCAGTACTTC; CDR3 protein: CASLQDLSYEQYF